Below, 32 T cell receptor beta chains from the same sample are listed, as sequenced in a study of CD4+ T cells in melanoma. The repertoire was sequenced with immunoSEQ multiplex PCR; TCRdb's copy has only in-frame clones and lacks some. The data show 120,000 to 150,000 clones, 92% seen once. The origin of the receptors is a human donor with melanoma.

This sequence joins TRBV4-1 and TRBJ2-7; TRBD2 aligns across 10 bases. The CDR3 contains 16 residues. Germline assignment: CDR1 MGHRA and CDR2 YSYEKL. J lost 2 bases, V lost 3 bases, and 7 bases had no gene match. The CDR3 nucleotides read TGCGCCAGCAGCCAGGGTAGCGGGGGGTCAACCTACGAGCAGTACTTC. This sequence encodes CASSQGSGGSTYEQYF.

The chain combines TRBV18 with TRBJ2-5; D perhaps matches TRBD2 (5 bases). The CDR3 spans 14 residues. Between the trimmed V and J ends, which lost 4 bases and 5 bases, there was a span of 14 bases. CDR1 KGHSH and CDR2 LQKENI come from the germline V gene. Here the CDR3 DNA reads TGTGCCAGCTCACGGGGTTTCGGGATTGAGACCCAGTACTTC. This codes for CASSRGFGIETQYF.

V and J are TRBV29-1 and TRBJ2-7; possible D gene TRBD1, 5 bases. Trimming pared 0 bases from V and 3 bases from J, leaving 12 bases between. Germline CDR1 is SQVTM and CDR2 is ANQGSEA. There are 14 residues in the CDR3. DNA of the CDR3: TGCAGCGTTGAAGATCCGGCAGGGCGCTACGAGCAGTACTTC. Amino acid sequence: CSVEDPAGRYEQYF.

This clone has only a few counts. The genes are TRBV30 and TRBJ1-5; D not resolved. The V and J ends lost 3 bases and 16 bases respectively, with 22 bases between them. The germline V gene encodes CDR1 GTSNPN and CDR2 SVGIG (reference sequence). The CDR3 loop spans 13 amino acids. The CDR3 loop is CAWSKTSDTVQHF. Here the CDR3 DNA reads TGTGCCTGGAGCAAAACATCAGATACCGTACAACATTTT.

J is TRBJ2-5 and V is TRBV9; 9 nucleotides line up with TRBD2. CDR3 length: 16 residues. The trim removed 0 bases at V and 1 base at J, leaving 4 bases unmatched. Germline V gives CDR1 SGDLS, CDR2 YYNGEE. The CDR3 spells CASSVGLADLQETQYF. In nucleotides, the CDR3 is TGTGCCAGCAGCGTAGGACTAGCGGACCTCCAAGAGACCCAGTACTTC.

The J gene is TRBJ2-1, the V gene TRBV1; TRBD1 is taken as the D call from the table, unchecked against the DNA. TRBV1 is a pseudogene segment. CDR3 length equals 16 residues. Here the CDR3 reads CTSSQDHRGGLGWWLF. The CDR3 bases are TGCACCAGCAGCCAAGATCACAGGGGGGGGCTCGGATGGTGGCTCTTC.

The chain uses TRBV19 and TRBJ2-1; no definite D call. Trimming pared 3 bases from V and 9 bases from J, leaving 24 bases between. Germline CDR1 is LNHDA and CDR2 is SQIVND (reference sequence). The CDR3 contains 17 residues. CDR3 amino acids: CASSIDPPGGTSGEQFF. CDR3 coding DNA: TGTGCCAGTAGTATCGACCCCCCGGGCGGCACAAGTGGTGAGCAGTTCTTC.

This clone was detected only once. Compared with germline, one end of the junction differs, possibly owing to a read error. The rearrangement joins TRBV19 to TRBJ2-5; D is undetermined. Germline CDR1 reads LNHDA; CDR2 reads SQIVND (reference sequence). CDR3 length equals 14 residues. CDR3 in DNA: TGTGCCACTAGTCGGCTGCTTAGCAGGGAGACCCAGTACTTC. Its protein product is CATSRLLSRETQYF.

The gene calls are TRBV2 and TRBJ1-1, with no clear D. The V gene lost 4 bases and the J gene lost 3 bases, with 12 bases spanning the gap. The CDR3 has 14 amino acids. In germline, CDR1 is SNHLY, CDR2 FYNNEI. The CDR3 loop reads CASSAGGSHTEAFF. CDR3 coding DNA: TGTGCCAGCAGTGCCGGAGGGTCACACACTGAAGCTTTCTTT.

The chain uses TRBV5-5 and TRBJ1-2; weak D call: TRBD1 (5 bases). V was trimmed by 3 bases and J by 4 bases, leaving 13 bases between them. Looked up from germline, CDR1 is SGHKS and CDR2 is YYEKEE (reference sequence). The CDR3 is made up of 14 amino acids. CDR3 nucleotide sequence: TGTGCCAGCAGCTCCCGGACAAGGCTCTATGGCTACACCTTC. Its translation is CASSSRTRLYGYTF.

V gene TRBV7-3 combines with J gene TRBJ2-5; D is tentatively TRBD1 or TRBD2 (6 bases each). Between the trimmed V and J ends, which lost 0 bases and 5 bases, there was a span of 10 bases. Germline V lookup: CDR1 SGHTA, CDR2 FQGTGA. CDR3 size: 14 residues. This CDR3 reads CASSLTGGGETQYF. In DNA form, the CDR3 reads TGTGCCAGCAGCTTAACGGGGGGCGGGGAGACCCAGTACTTC.

The chain has TRBV19 and TRBJ2-7, with D tentatively TRBD2 (7 bases). CDR3 length: 15 amino acids. V dropped 3 bases and J dropped 1 base, with 13 bases sitting between them. CDR1 and CDR2 (germline): LNHDA, SQIVND (reference sequence). As DNA, the CDR3 is TGTGCCAGTAGTATGGGGGGGGCAAGTTCCTACGAGCAGTACTTC. Amino acids: CASSMGGASSYEQYF.

This chain joins TRBV9 and TRBJ2-1, with no clear D. The CDR3 is made up of 12 amino acids. Trimming took 4 bases from V and 5 from J, leaving 7 bases between them. Germline CDR1 and CDR2: SGDLS and YYNGEE. CDR3 sequence: CASSPRDNEQFF. The DNA for the CDR3 is TGTGCCAGCAGCCCGAGAGACAATGAGCAGTTCTTC.

The rearrangement links TRBV30 to TRBJ2-7; a weak D match, TRBD1 (6 bases). The CDR3 length is 14 residues. Germline CDR1 is GTSNPN and CDR2 is SVGIG (reference sequence). V was cut by 0 bases and J by 2 bases, with 11 bases left in between. CDR3 bases: TGTGCCTGGAGTGTTGGTGCAGGGGCCTACGAGCAGTACTTC. Protein product: CAWSVGAGAYEQYF.

The chain has TRBV5-1 and TRBJ2-5; the D is unclear. The CDR3 contains 13 residues. CDR1 SGHRS and CDR2 YFSETQ come from the germline V gene. V gave up 4 bases and J gave up 5 bases, with 12 bases separating them. CDR3 amino acids: CASSPQTGETQYF. The CDR3 DNA reads as TGCGCCAGCAGCCCCCAAACCGGGGAGACCCAGTACTTC.

DNA of the CDR3: TGTGCCAGCTCACGGGACAGGGATGACGAGCAGTACTTC. It encodes CASSRDRDDEQYF. The rearrangement links TRBV18 to TRBJ2-7, with 9 bases lining up with TRBD1. After removal of 4 bases from V and 5 bases from J, the junction contained 3 bases not matched to a gene. Germline CDR1 reads KGHSH; CDR2 reads LQKENI. The CDR3 is 13 residues long.

The chain links TRBV11-2 to TRBJ2-5; 10 positions agree with TRBD2. CDR3 length: 16 residues. With 5 bases clipped from V and 2 bases from J, the junction kept 8 bases outside the gene matches. In germline, CDR1 is SGHAT, CDR2 FQNNGV. CDR3 amino acids: CASSLTSGVKQETQYF. DNA for the CDR3: TGTGCCAGCAGCCTCACTAGCGGGGTGAAACAAGAGACCCAGTACTTC.

J is TRBJ2-4 and V is TRBV30, with D hard to call. Germline CDR1 reads GTSNPN; CDR2 reads SVGIG (reference sequence). Trimming left V 0 bases short and J 0 bases short, with 12 bases between. The CDR3 loop spans 16 amino acids. Written as DNA, the CDR3 is TGTGCCTGGAGTGTACTGGGCAGCTTAGCCAAAAACATTCAGTACTTC. Encoded protein: CAWSVLGSLAKNIQYF.

This chain connects TRBV10-1 to TRBJ2-1; D perhaps matches TRBD2 (6 bases). V lost 6 bases and J 2 bases, leaving 11 bases between the germline ends. The CDR3 length is 14 residues. Germline assignment: CDR1 WNHNN and CDR2 SYGVQD (reference sequence). The CDR3 reads CASSREPTYNEQFF. In DNA, the CDR3 is TGCGCCAGCAGCCGGGAGCCAACCTACAATGAGCAGTTCTTC.

The V gene is TRBV6-1, the J gene TRBJ1-1; unclear D gene. CDR3 length equals 13 residues. Trimming took 2 bases from V and 11 from J, leaving 15 bases between them. CDR1 is MNHNS and CDR2 is SASEGT in the germline V gene. The CDR3 loop reads CASSEHSEGKAFF. The CDR3 nucleotides read TGTGCCAGCAGTGAACATAGCGAGGGAAAGGCTTTCTTT.

The rearrangement joins TRBV19 to TRBJ2-7; tentatively, D is TRBD2 (5 bases). The CDR3 is 14 amino acids. Germline CDR1 and CDR2: LNHDA and SQIVND (reference sequence). Trimming left V 4 bases short and J 1 base short, with 11 bases between. As DNA, the CDR3 is TGTGCCAGTAGTAGAGGACTGTCTTCCTACGAGCAGTACTTC. It specifies CASSRGLSSYEQYF.

V gene TRBV11-2 combines with J gene TRBJ2-4, with D unresolved. The CDR3 loop spans 14 amino acids. CDR1 and CDR2 (germline): SGHAT, FQNNGV. V lost 1 base, J lost 9 bases, and 13 bases lay in between. For the CDR3, the DNA is TGTGCCAGCAGCTTAGGGATCCCCCCTAGCATTCAGTACTTC. It translates to CASSLGIPPSIQYF.

The chain has TRBV2 and TRBJ1-4, with D perhaps matching TRBD1 (5 bases). The CDR3 spans 15 residues. V lost 6 bases and J 5 bases, leaving 16 bases between the germline ends. CDR1 and CDR2 from the germline V gene are SNHLY and FYNNEI. The CDR3 spells CASRAGGGKNEKLFF. The CDR3 DNA is TGTGCCAGCAGGGCAGGCGGGGGTAAGAATGAAAAACTGTTTTTT.

The V call is TRBV18, the J call TRBJ1-1; tentatively, D is TRBD1 (5 bases). The CDR3 totals 14 residues. CDR1 is KGHSH, CDR2 LQKENI, per germline. The V gene lost 6 bases and the J gene lost 4 bases, with 15 bases spanning the gap. The CDR3: CASSRGQGGTEAFF. CDR3 DNA: TGTGCCAGCTCCCGTGGGCAGGGAGGCACTGAAGCTTTCTTT.

This chain joins TRBV27 and TRBJ2-1; TRBD2 might be the D (5 bases). V was trimmed by 6 bases and J by 5 bases, leaving 11 bases between them. CDR1 is MNHEY, CDR2 SMNVEV, per germline (reference sequence). CDR3 length: 13 residues. The CDR3 sequence: CASRPGLNNEQFF. CDR3 DNA sequence: TGTGCCAGCAGACCCGGACTCAACAATGAGCAGTTCTTC.

The rearrangement joins TRBV5-4 to TRBJ2-5; D is ambiguous. The CDR3 is 13 residues long. Trimming stripped 0 bases from V and 2 bases from J, with 5 bases between. Looked up from germline, CDR1 is SGHNT and CDR2 is YYREEE (reference sequence). The chain's CDR3 is CASSLARQETQYF. The DNA for the CDR3 is TGTGCCAGCAGCTTGGCCAGGCAAGAGACCCAGTACTTC.

The gene calls are TRBV11-2 and TRBJ2-1; 9 bases match TRBD2. Per germline, CDR1 SGHAT and CDR2 FQNNGV. CDR3 length: 18 residues. Losses at the gene ends were 5 bases for V and 4 bases for J; bases not matched to a gene: 15. The CDR3 DNA reads as TGTGCCAGCAGCCGCCAAGCCCGGGGGAGCGGGGGGTACAATGAGCAGTTCTTC. Protein: CASSRQARGSGGYNEQFF. Looking up the rest from reference TRBV11-2 and TRBJ2-1 gives the full variable domain: EAGVAQSPRYKIIEKRQSVAFWCNPISGHATLYWYQQILGQGPKLLIQFQNNGVVDDSQLPKDRFSAERLKGVDSTLKIQPAKLEDSAVYLCASSRQARGSGGYNEQFFGPGTRLTVL.

The V and J genes are TRBV7-3 and TRBJ2-3, with TRBD2 matching over 8 bases. CDR3 length: 14 amino acids. CDR1 and CDR2 (germline): SGHTA, FQGTGA. V shed 1 base, J shed 5 bases, and the junction held 2 bases outside the gene matches. Here the CDR3 reads CASSLSGGIDTQYF. As DNA, the CDR3 is TGTGCCAGCAGCTTAAGCGGGGGGATAGATACGCAGTATTTT.

The V call is TRBV7-9, the J call TRBJ1-4; D remains unclear. The germline V gene has CDR1 SEHNR and CDR2 FQNEAQ (reference sequence). V shed 5 bases and J shed 10 bases, with 17 bases lying between them. This CDR3 region has 14 residues. The CDR3 here is CASSPSGVAGKLFF. The CDR3 region has the DNA TGTGCCAGCAGCCCGTCTGGGGTCGCCGGAAAACTGTTTTTT.

The rearrangement links TRBV4-1 to TRBJ2-2; D may be TRBD1 or TRBD2 (6 bases each). The CDR3 consists of 15 residues. The germline V and J ends were trimmed by 5 bases and 0 bases, with 10 bases remaining between them. Per the germline V gene, CDR1 is MGHRA and CDR2 is YSYEKL. The CDR3 loop reads CASSVGGTNTGELFF. The CDR3 bases are TGCGCCAGCAGCGTGGGGGGCACGAACACCGGGGAGCTGTTTTTT.

This chain links TRBV2 with TRBJ2-2; D tentatively reads TRBD1 or TRBD2 (5 bases each). Between the trimmed V and J ends, which lost 6 bases and 4 bases, there was a span of 12 bases. The germline V gene encodes CDR1 SNHLY and CDR2 FYNNEI. CDR3 length: 14 amino acids. CDR3 loop: CASRGRRTTGELFF. In nucleotides, the CDR3 is TGTGCCAGCAGGGGGCGGAGGACCACCGGGGAGCTGTTTTTT.

The CDR3 protein is CARPRGDPNYGYTF. CDR3 in DNA: TGTGCCAGGCCGAGGGGGGACCCTAACTATGGCTACACCTTC. The chain has TRBV18 and TRBJ1-2; D perhaps matches TRBD1 (6 bases). CDR3 size: 14 residues. Trimming removed 9 bases from V and 0 bases from J, with 14 bases in between. CDR1 is KGHSH and CDR2 is LQKENI in the germline V gene.